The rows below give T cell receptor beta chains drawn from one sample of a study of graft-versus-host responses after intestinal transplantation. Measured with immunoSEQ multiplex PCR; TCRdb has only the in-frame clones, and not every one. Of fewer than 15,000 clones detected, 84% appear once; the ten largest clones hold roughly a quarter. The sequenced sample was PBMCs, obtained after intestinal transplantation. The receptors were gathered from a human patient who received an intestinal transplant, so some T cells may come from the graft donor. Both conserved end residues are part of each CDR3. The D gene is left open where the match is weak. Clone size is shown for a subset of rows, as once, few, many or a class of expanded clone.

CASGLGLTGTSSNEQFF,TGTGCTAGTGGTTTGGGCCTTACAGGGACTAGTTCGAATGAGCAGTTCTTC,TRBD2,-,TRBV12-5,TRBJ2-1
CAISESRERVNIQYF,TGTGCCATCAGTGAGTCCCGGGAGCGCGTGAACATTCAGTACTTC,-,-,TRBV10-3,TRBJ2-4
CASRLREGTDTQYF,TGTGCAAGTCGCTTACGGGAGGGCACAGATACGCAGTATTTT,-,-,TRBV12-2,TRBJ2-3
CSVDLRGGTDTQYF,TGCAGCGTTGATCTTAGGGGGGGCACAGATACGCAGTATTTT,-,-,TRBV29-1,TRBJ2-3
CASSPRQAGYNEQFF,TGTGCCAGCAGCCCCCGACAGGCGGGGTACAATGAGCAGTTCTTC,-,once,TRBV9,TRBJ2-1
CSVEGGNPPEDTQYF,TGCAGCGTTGAAGGGGGGAACCCCCCCGAAGATACGCAGTATTTT,-,-,TRBV29-1,TRBJ2-3
CASSLRGSHNEQFF,TGTGCCAGCAGCTTAAGGGGTAGCCACAATGAGCAGTTCTTC,-,-,TRBV13,TRBJ2-1
CASSPTLAAYEQYF,TGTGCCAGCAGCCCCACACTAGCGGCCTACGAGCAGTACTTC,TRBD2,-,TRBV7-6,TRBJ2-7
CASSVTGGDTGELFF,TGTGCCAGCAGCGTAACGGGGGGGGACACCGGGGAGCTGTTTTTT,TRBD2,-,TRBV7-9,TRBJ2-2
CASGPSGAYNEQFF,TGTGCCAGCGGGCCTAGCGGCGCCTACAATGAGCAGTTCTTC,TRBD2,-,TRBV6-5,TRBJ2-1
CASSQDSTGVYEQYF,TGCGCCAGCAGCCAAGATTCGACTGGAGTCTACGAGCAGTACTTC,-,-,TRBV4-1,TRBJ2-7
CASSGIGTSNGELFF,TGTGCCAGCAGTGGAATCGGGACTAGCAATGGGGAGCTGTTTTTT,TRBD2,-,TRBV2,TRBJ2-2
CASSPYNEQFF,TGTGCCAGCTCACCCTACAATGAGCAGTTCTTC,-,-,TRBV18,TRBJ2-1
CATSRDPSNSNQPQHF,TGTGCCACCAGCAGAGATCCGTCGAATAGCAATCAGCCCCAGCATTTT,-,-,TRBV15,TRBJ1-5
CASSSPPDNEQFF,TGTGCCAGCAGCTCCCCCCCCGACAATGAGCAGTTCTTC,-,-,TRBV13,TRBJ2-1
CASSYSTGGIDTQYF,TGTGCCAGCAGTTACTCGACAGGGGGAATAGATACGCAGTATTTT,TRBD1,-,TRBV6-6,TRBJ2-3
CASGTPGGDTQYF,TGTGCCAGCGGGACCCCCGGGGGAGATACGCAGTATTTT,-,-,TRBV11-2,TRBJ2-3
CASSVEAEGQGTQYF,TGTGCCAGCAGCGTAGAGGCGGAGGGTCAGGGTACGCAGTATTTT,-,-,TRBV9,TRBJ2-3
CASSLDARLEETQYF,TGTGCCAGCAGCTTAGATGCCCGACTGGAAGAGACCCAGTACTTC,-,-,TRBV11-2,TRBJ2-5
CASSLTRNEQYF,TGTGCCAGCAGCCTGACCCGCAACGAGCAGTACTTC,-,-,TRBV7-2,TRBJ2-7
CASRDAREQYF,TGTGCCAGTAGGGACGCCAGGGAGCAGTACTTC,-,-,TRBV19,TRBJ2-7
CSGKGGTEAFF,TGCAGCGGCAAAGGGGGAACTGAAGCTTTCTTT,-,-,TRBV29-1,TRBJ1-1
CSVGDSREKLFF,TGCAGCGTTGGAGACAGTCGTGAAAAACTGTTTTTT,-,few,TRBV29-1,TRBJ1-4
CAWSSGYGNTIYF,TGTGCCTGGAGTTCGGGGTATGGAAACACCATATATTTT,-,-,TRBV30,TRBJ1-3
CAWSPPTGGWYGYTF,TGTGCCTGGAGTCCTCCGACAGGGGGATGGTATGGCTACACCTTC,TRBD1,-,TRBV30,TRBJ1-2
CSALGGGIEETQYF,TGCAGCGCCTTAGGAGGGGGCATTGAGGAGACCCAGTACTTC,-,few,TRBV29-1,TRBJ2-5
CASSIRVFNEQFF,TGTGCCAGTAGTATACGGGTGTTCAATGAGCAGTTCTTC,-,-,TRBV19,TRBJ2-1
CASSLGFEQYF,TGCGCCAGCAGCTTGGGCTTCGAGCAGTACTTC,-,-,TRBV5-1,TRBJ2-7
CASSRVGGADTQYF,TGTGCCAGCAGTCGCGTCGGGGGCGCAGATACGCAGTATTTT,-,-,TRBV6-5,TRBJ2-3
CASSLGGRDNSPLHF,TGTGCCAGCAGCTTAGGGGGCAGGGATAATTCACCCCTCCACTTT,-,-,TRBV7-9,TRBJ1-6
CASFKSDDSNYGYTF,TGTGCCAGCTTTAAATCCGACGACAGTAACTATGGCTACACCTTC,-,-,TRBV5-8,TRBJ1-2
CASSYSSGNPYEQYF,TGTGCCAGCAGTTACTCGTCAGGCAACCCCTACGAGCAGTACTTC,-,-,TRBV6-5,TRBJ2-7
CASSLDGLDTQYF,TGTGCCAGCAGTTTAGACGGGTTGGATACGCAGTATTTT,-,-,TRBV28,TRBJ2-3